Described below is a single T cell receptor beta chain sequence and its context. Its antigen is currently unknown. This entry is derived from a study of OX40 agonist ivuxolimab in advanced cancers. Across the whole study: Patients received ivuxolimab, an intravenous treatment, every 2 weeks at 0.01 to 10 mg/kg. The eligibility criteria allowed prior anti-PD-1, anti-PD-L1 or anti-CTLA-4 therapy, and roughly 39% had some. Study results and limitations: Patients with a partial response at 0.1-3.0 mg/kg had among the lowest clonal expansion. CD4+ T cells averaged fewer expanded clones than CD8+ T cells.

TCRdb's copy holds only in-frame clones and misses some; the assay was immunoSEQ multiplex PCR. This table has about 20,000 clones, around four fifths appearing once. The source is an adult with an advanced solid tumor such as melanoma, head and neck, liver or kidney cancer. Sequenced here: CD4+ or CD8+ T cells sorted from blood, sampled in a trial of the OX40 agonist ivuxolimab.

The CDR3 coding sequence is TGTGCCAGTAGTCTCGACCTGGCCAGGGGGAGAAACTACGAGCAGTACTTC. Translated, it gives CASSLDLARGRNYEQYF. The chain recombines TRBV19 with TRBJ2-7; TRBD1 matches 7 bases. Trimming took 5 bases from V and 3 from J; bases not matched to a gene: 16. Germline CDR1 and CDR2: LNHDA and SQIVND (reference sequence). This CDR3 is built from 17 residues.